This T cell receptor beta chain was recovered during a study of OX40 agonist ivuxolimab in advanced cancers. Study context: At doses from 0.01 to 10 mg/kg, patients were given intravenous ivuxolimab every 2 weeks.

CDR3 length equals 16 residues. The V and J ends lost 1 base and 7 bases respectively, with 17 bases between them. Germline V gene lookup returns CDR1 SGHNT and CDR2 YYREEE (reference sequence). Sampling of blood occurred at baseline, cycle 4 day 1, and cycle 7 day 1. Using immunoSEQ multiplex PCR, the repertoire was profiled, and TCRdb retains in-frame clones only, with some absent. The sample contains 76,000 or so clones, around nine tenths of which appear only once. J is TRBJ1-4 and V is TRBV5-4; D may be TRBD1 (5 bases). The origin of this receptor is an adult with an advanced solid tumor such as melanoma, head and neck, liver or kidney cancer. Sequenced here: CD4+ or CD8+ T cells sorted from blood, sampled in a trial of the OX40 agonist ivuxolimab. The CDR3 DNA sequence: TGTGCCAGCAGCTTGACATCCGGGACTCTCGGTGAAAAACTGTTTTTT. This translates into CASSLTSGTLGEKLFF.